A selection of T cell receptor beta chains follows, all from one sample in a study of radiotherapy plus CTLA-4 blockade in lung cancer. Data came from immunoSEQ multiplex PCR; TCRdb stores just in-frame clones and leaves some out. Of more than 75,000 clones in the sample, about four fifths are singletons; the top ten hold roughly 23%. Sequenced material: peripheral blood, taken from a patient treated with radiotherapy plus ipilimumab. The source of these receptors is a human donor with non-small cell lung cancer that progressed on radiotherapy plus ipilimumab. Each CDR3 is given with its conserved first and last residue. Each record gives: V gene, J gene, clone size, CDR3 protein. Size tells how often a clone was seen (once, few, many) or the class of an expanded clone, and some rows leave it out.

>TRBV29-1|TRBJ1-4|-
CSVDRGWEKLFF
>TRBV5-1|TRBJ2-2|-
CASSRTGGDTGELFF
>TRBV5-1|TRBJ2-3|-
CASSLGTASTDTQYF
>TRBV7-6|TRBJ1-4|-
CASSLVLDSPEKLFF
>TRBV27|TRBJ1-3|-
CASRPESRSGNTIYF
>TRBV7-9|TRBJ2-3|-
CASSQGTSGRGTQYF
>TRBV9|TRBJ2-5|-
CASSAGDKSETQYF
>TRBV5-1|TRBJ2-3|-
CASSLGTFSTDTQYF
>TRBV29-1|TRBJ2-1|-
CSVGASGNSYNEQFF
>TRBV28|TRBJ1-5|-
CASRLGQLNQPQHF
>TRBV11-2|TRBJ2-7|-
CASRTSGTDYEQYF
>TRBV7-8|TRBJ2-4|once
CASSTRQGQNIQYF
>TRBV19|TRBJ1-1|-
CASSATGTGGTEAFF
>TRBV5-1|TRBJ1-3|few
CASSPGGDSGNTIYF
>TRBV7-9|TRBJ2-7|-
CASSSRTSGIYEQYF
>TRBV7-9|TRBJ1-2|-
CASSPGRGRLDYGYTF
>TRBV13|TRBJ1-1|-
CASSRQHTEAFF
>TRBV6-1|TRBJ1-3|-
CASRTGGNTIYF
>TRBV6-4|TRBJ1-6|-
CASRWVGDRVYSPLHF
>TRBV7-8|TRBJ1-5|-
CASSPQYRGNDNQPQHF
>TRBV5-4|TRBJ2-7|-
CASSLPIGQGNEQYF
>TRBV13|TRBJ1-5|-
CASSQGQGNQPQHF
>TRBV29-1|TRBJ1-1|few
CSGEWTAVAFF
>TRBV13|TRBJ2-1|-
CASNSPTSNVYNEQFF
>TRBV5-6|TRBJ1-3|-
CASSLGSSGNTIYF
>TRBV7-3|TRBJ2-2|-
CASSFRVAGELFF
>TRBV19|TRBJ2-1|-
CASSLSGGTYNEQFF
>TRBV5-1|TRBJ1-4|-
CASSQGSTTNEKLFF
>TRBV30|TRBJ2-2|-
CAWSIYNAGELFF
>TRBV27|TRBJ1-5|-
CASSLDRGPNQPQHF
>TRBV5-4|TRBJ2-7|once
CASSLAIGTATYEQYF
>TRBV18|TRBJ2-3|-
CASSPQPARDTQYF
>TRBV2|TRBJ2-1|-
CANRDSLNNEQFF
>TRBV10-3|TRBJ1-1|-
CATWDNPNTEAFF
>TRBV5-1|TRBJ1-1|many
CASSQGQGTEAFF
>TRBV30|TRBJ2-7|-
CAWSVVQSYEQYF
>TRBV2|TRBJ1-5|once
CASSKGTLPPQHF
>TRBV5-1|TRBJ2-5|-
CASSSVAGGIQETQYF
>TRBV11-3|TRBJ2-3|-
CASSRQGRKSDTQYF
>TRBV20-1|TRBJ1-1|-
CSGTVNTEAFF
>TRBV5-4|TRBJ1-1|-
CASSSFGGTEAFF
>TRBV29-1|TRBJ2-2|-
CSVGQSRTGELFF
>TRBV28|TRBJ1-5|-
CASSLGDTSNQPQHF
>TRBV7-6|TRBJ2-1|-
CASSSLTSGTGNEQFF
>TRBV7-9|TRBJ2-6|-
CASSLTTGSGANVLTF
>TRBV2|TRBJ1-2|-
CATFIQWGHSSHTF
>TRBV28|TRBJ2-1|-
CASSLVRNEQFF
>TRBV5-1|TRBJ1-1|once
CASSLGMGSGEEAFF
>TRBV11-2|TRBJ1-3|-
CASSLDYSRASGNTIYF
>TRBV2|TRBJ2-2|-
CASSELGTQNTGELFF
>TRBV2|TRBJ2-1|-
CASSEVGGNEQFF
>TRBV29-1|TRBJ2-3|-
CSVGTAGVPTDTQYF
>TRBV27|TRBJ2-7|-
CASSFLRGVYEQYF